The 15 T cell receptor beta chains below were found in one sample sequenced in a study of shared clonotypes between healthy human individuals. The repertoire was sequenced with immunoSEQ multiplex PCR; TCRdb's copy has only in-frame clones and lacks some. The sample yields under 600,000 clones, around 96% seen once. Sequences were obtained from naive CD4+ T cells sorted from blood. Subset of the sample: CD45RA+ positively selected. Every receptor here comes from a woman aged 25 to 39 in good health.

The genes are TRBV2 and TRBJ2-7; D is unresolved. In germline, CDR1 is SNHLY, CDR2 FYNNEI. This CDR3 spans 15 amino acids. The germline V and J ends were trimmed by 3 bases and 2 bases, with 14 bases remaining between them. The CDR3 sequence: CASSDRKSRTYEQYF. CDR3 DNA: TGTGCCAGCAGTGATAGAAAATCTAGGACCTACGAGCAGTACTTC.

The rearrangement joins TRBV5-1 to TRBJ1-1; D uncertain. Deletions cut 3 bases from V and 1 base from J, with 10 bases between. Germline values: CDR1 SGHRS, CDR2 YFSETQ. The CDR3 extends over 14 amino acids. The chain's CDR3 is CASSSQIRNTEAFF. The CDR3 nucleotides read TGCGCCAGCAGCTCGCAGATCCGGAACACTGAAGCTTTCTTT.

The V and J genes are TRBV5-6 and TRBJ1-1; the D gene is possibly TRBD1 (5 bases). Germline V gene data show CDR1 as SGHDT and CDR2 as YYEEEE. V shed 4 bases and J shed 6 bases, with 19 bases lying between them. The length of the CDR3 is 15 residues. The CDR3 reads CASSARGLSVSEAFF. The CDR3 DNA reads as TGTGCCAGCAGCGCCCGGGGCCTGTCAGTCTCTGAAGCTTTCTTT.

V is TRBV28 and J is TRBJ2-5, with D possibly called TRBD1 or TRBD2 (6 bases each). Per the germline V gene, CDR1 is MDHEN and CDR2 is SYDVKM. Trimming cost V 6 bases and J 0 bases, with 11 bases left between them. The length of the CDR3 is 14 residues. CDR3 DNA sequence: TGTGCCAGCAGACTAGGGGGGTACCAAGAGACCCAGTACTTC. Translation gives CASRLGGYQETQYF.

The genes are TRBV15 and TRBJ2-7; D gene unclear. The ends were cut back, 1 base at V and 3 bases at J, with 4 bases in the middle. CDR3 size: 12 residues. The V gene's germline CDR1 is LNHNV and CDR2 YYDKDF (reference sequence). The CDR3 spells CATSRGYYEQYF. As DNA, the CDR3 is TGTGCCACCAGCAGAGGGTACTACGAGCAGTACTTC.

The chain links TRBV6-5 to TRBJ1-3, with D unresolved. This CDR3 has 15 residues. Trimming took off 5 bases at V and 0 bases at J, with 11 bases between the two ends. CDR1 and CDR2 from the germline V gene are MNHEY and SVGAGI. The CDR3 sequence: CASSITDGSGNTIYF. The CDR3 DNA sequence: TGTGCCAGCAGTATTACGGACGGCTCTGGAAACACCATATATTTT.

V and J are TRBV7-8 and TRBJ2-7; a possible D gene is TRBD1 (6 bases). CDR3 length: 14 amino acids. The germline V and J ends were trimmed by 4 bases and 0 bases, with 10 bases remaining between them. The germline V gene has CDR1 SGHVS and CDR2 FQNEAQ. The CDR3 DNA reads as TGTGCCAGCAGCTACGACAGGTCCTCCTACGAGCAGTACTTC. Its protein product is CASSYDRSSYEQYF. The full variable domain, completed using reference TRBV7-8 and TRBJ2-7, is GAGVSQSPRYKVAKRGQDVALRCDPISGHVSLFWYQQALGQGPEFLTYFQNEAQLDKSGLPSDRFFAERPEGSVSTLKIQRTQQEDSAVYLCASSYDRSSYEQYFGPGTRLTVT.

This clone was seen just once. V and J are TRBV29-1 and TRBJ1-1; no clear D gene. CDR3 length equals 11 residues. V was pared by 0 bases and J by 1 base, with 0 bases between. CDR1 is SQVTM and CDR2 is ANQGSEA in the germline V gene. This CDR3 is CSVEENTEAFF. In DNA, the CDR3 is TGCAGCGTTGAAGAGAACACTGAAGCTTTCTTT. The whole variable domain, filled in from reference TRBV29-1 and TRBJ1-1, reads SAVISQKPSRDICQRGTSLTIQCQVDSQVTMMFWYRQQPGQSLTLIATANQGSEATYESGFVIDKFPISRPNLTFSTLTVSNMSPEDSSIYLCSVEENTEAFFGQGTRLTVV.

V and J are TRBV28 and TRBJ2-5; TRBD2 agrees at 11 bases. The J call could be wrong; TRBJ2-7 is a better fit for the DNA end. This CDR3 is 16 amino acids long. Looked up from germline, CDR1 is MDHEN and CDR2 is SYDVKM. The CDR3 loop reads CASSLSGLADNYEQYF. In DNA form, the CDR3 reads TGTGCCAGCAGTTTATCGGGACTAGCGGATAACTACGAGCAGTACTTC.

The gene calls are TRBV6-1 and TRBJ2-5; weak D call: TRBD1 (5 bases). The CDR3 has 14 residues. Trimming stripped 5 bases from V and 5 bases from J, with 15 bases between. Germline loops: CDR1 MNHNS, CDR2 SASEGT. CDR3 nucleotide sequence: TGTGCCAGCAGTCAGGGTCCTCGAGTGGAGACCCAGTACTTC. Amino acids: CASSQGPRVETQYF.

The gene calls are TRBV5-1 and TRBJ2-3, with 11 bases that match TRBD2. From germline, CDR1 is SGHRS and CDR2 YFSETQ. This CDR3 contains 17 residues. After removal of 4 bases from V and 1 base from J, the junction contained 8 bases not matched to a gene. CDR3 DNA: TGCGCCAGCAGCCCGTGGACTAGCGGGCTCCGCACAGATACGCAGTATTTT. Translating gives CASSPWTSGLRTDTQYF.

Regarding this clone: Different DNA sequences within this sample yield the same CDR3. V is TRBV6-1 and J is TRBJ2-1; TRBD2 matches 8 bases. V lost 6 bases to trimming and J lost 1 base; unmatched junction nucleotides: 5. The CDR3 totals 15 residues. Germline values: CDR1 MNHNS, CDR2 SASEGT. The chain's CDR3 is CASSLSGTSYNEQFF. CDR3 coding DNA: TGTGCCAGCAGCCTTAGCGGGACGTCCTACAATGAGCAGTTCTTC.

This chain uses TRBV28 with TRBJ2-7, with TRBD2 identical over 10 bases. The CDR3 has 17 residues. V shed 5 bases, J shed 3 bases, and the junction held 13 bases outside the gene matches. Germline V gene lookup returns CDR1 MDHEN and CDR2 SYDVKM. CDR3 sequence reads: CASSPHTRTSGNYEQYF. CDR3 in DNA: TGTGCCAGCAGTCCCCATACCCGGACTAGCGGAAACTACGAGCAGTACTTC.

This clone was recorded only once. The chain carries TRBV19 and TRBJ2-3; TRBD2 matches 9 bases. Trimming cost V 4 bases and J 3 bases; bases outside gene matches: 8. This CDR3 has 16 amino acids. Germline CDR1 reads LNHDA; CDR2 reads SQIVND (reference sequence). The CDR3: CASSTVAGAGTDTQYF. DNA for the CDR3: TGTGCCAGTAGTACCGTAGCGGGAGCGGGTACAGATACGCAGTATTTT. Together with reference TRBV19 and TRBJ2-3, the CDR3 gives the full variable domain: DGGITQSPKYLFRKEGQNVTLSCEQNLNHDAMYWYRQDPGQGLRLIYYSQIVNDFQKGDIAEGYSVSREKKESFPLTVTSAQKNPTAFYLCASSTVAGAGTDTQYFGPGTRLTVL.

The DNA of the CDR3 is TGTGCCAGTAGCCCGTACCTCGGGACTAGCGGGAACAACACCGGGGAGCTGTTTTTT. It yields the protein CASSPYLGTSGNNTGELFF. V and J are TRBV28 and TRBJ2-2; 13 bases line up with TRBD2. The CDR3 loop spans 19 amino acids. Unmatched junction bases numbered 15, after V lost 9 bases and J lost 2 bases. CDR1 is MDHEN and CDR2 is SYDVKM in the germline V gene. Full variable domain (missing parts from reference TRBV28 and TRBJ2-2): DVKVTQSSRYLVKRTGEKVFLECVQDMDHENMFWYRQDPGLGLRLIYFSYDVKMKEKGDIPEGYSVSREKKERFSLILESASTNQTSMYLCASSPYLGTSGNNTGELFFGEGSRLTVL.